A selection of T cell receptor beta chains follows, all from one sample in a study of T cells after somatic rescue of genetic block. Repertoires were generated with immunoSEQ multiplex PCR, while TCRdb's copy carries only in-frame clones and drops some. The sample shows approximately 67,000 clones, around 90% of them seen only once. The sample comprised peripheral blood mononuclear cells (PBMCs). The receptors stem from a man aged 40-55 years. The CDR3 runs from the conserved cysteine through the conserved F or W. The D gene is left open where the match is weak. Rows may omit the clone size; those that give it use once, few, many or a size class.

V: TRBV19; D: TRBD2; size: NA; J: TRBJ2-2; DNA: TGTGCCAGTAGCCTGGGACTAGCGGTACGGAACACCGGGGAGCTGTTTTTT; CDR3: CASSLGLAVRNTGELFF
V: TRBV29-1; D: NA; size: NA; J: TRBJ2-7; DNA: TGCAGCGTTGAAGATTTAGTAGACTACGAGCAGTACTTC; CDR3: CSVEDLVDYEQYF
V: TRBV6-5; D: NA; size: NA; J: TRBJ2-3; DNA: TGTGCCAGCAGTTACGCTAGCACAGATACGCAGTATTTT; CDR3: CASSYASTDTQYF
V: TRBV18; D: TRBD1; size: NA; J: TRBJ2-7; DNA: TGTGCCAGCTCACTCGACAGGGCGTGGGACGAGCAGTACTTC; CDR3: CASSLDRAWDEQYF
V: TRBV6-1; D: NA; size: NA; J: TRBJ2-3; DNA: TGTGCCAGCAGTCTAGGGGGGGCCACAGATACGCAGTATTTT; CDR3: CASSLGGATDTQYF
V: TRBV15; D: TRBD1; size: NA; J: TRBJ1-1; DNA: TGTGCCACCAGCAGAGGACAGGGGGCGGCCACTGAAGCTTTCTTT; CDR3: CATSRGQGAATEAFF
V: TRBV15; D: NA; size: few; J: TRBJ1-5; DNA: TGTGCCACCAGCAAACTTGATCGGCGGGGGAGCAATCAGCCCCAGCATTTT; CDR3: CATSKLDRRGSNQPQHF
V: TRBV6-6; D: NA; size: NA; J: TRBJ1-4; DNA: TGTGCCAGCAGTTACCGAGACAGGAATGAAAAACTGTTTTTT; CDR3: CASSYRDRNEKLFF
V: TRBV19; D: NA; size: NA; J: TRBJ2-5; DNA: TGTGCCAGTAGTTCAGGGCCTGGAGAGACCCAGTACTTC; CDR3: CASSSGPGETQYF
V: TRBV7-9; D: NA; size: NA; J: TRBJ2-4; DNA: TGTGCCAGCAGCCCAGGGGAGGCCAAAAACATTCAGTACTTC; CDR3: CASSPGEAKNIQYF
V: TRBV7-8; D: TRBD2; size: NA; J: TRBJ2-5; DNA: TGTGCCAGCAGCTTCATGGTGACTAGCGGAGCAGAGACCCAGTACTTC; CDR3: CASSFMVTSGAETQYF
V: TRBV5-6; D: TRBD1; size: NA; J: TRBJ2-7; DNA: TGTGCCAGCAGGGCTCCCGGGACAGGGGGCTACGAGCAGTACTTC; CDR3: CASRAPGTGGYEQYF
V: TRBV27; D: NA; size: NA; J: TRBJ2-3; DNA: TGTGCCAGCAGTCCCCGGACACTAGTCAGGACAGATACGCAGTATTTT; CDR3: CASSPRTLVRTDTQYF
V: TRBV29-1; D: NA; size: NA; J: TRBJ1-1; DNA: TGCAGCGTTGACCCAATGGCAGCTTTGAACACTGAAGCTTTCTTT; CDR3: CSVDPMAALNTEAFF
V: TRBV4-1; D: TRBD2; size: few; J: TRBJ2-7; DNA: TGCGCCAGCAGCCACCCTAGCGGGGGAGGTGGGTACGAGCAGTACTTC; CDR3: CASSHPSGGGGYEQYF
V: TRBV6-1; D: TRBD2; size: NA; J: TRBJ2-3; DNA: TGTGCCAGCGGGCGCGGGAGGATCCCAGATACGCAGTATTTT; CDR3: CASGRGRIPDTQYF
V: TRBV4-1; D: NA; size: NA; J: TRBJ2-1; DNA: TGCGCCAGCAGCCAAGTCGCTAGGGCGGACTACAATGAGCAGTTCTTC; CDR3: CASSQVARADYNEQFF
V: TRBV5-4; D: TRBD1; size: NA; J: TRBJ2-1; DNA: TGTGCCACCCGGCGGACAGGCTCCTACAATGAGCAGTTCTTC; CDR3: CATRRTGSYNEQFF
V: TRBV9; D: NA; size: NA; J: TRBJ2-5; DNA: TGTGCCAGCAGCGTAAACTTGGGCAGCCACGAGACCCAGTACTTC; CDR3: CASSVNLGSHETQYF
V: TRBV7-9; D: NA; size: NA; J: TRBJ1-1; DNA: TGTGCCAGCAGCTCCGGGGGGGCCGAAGCTTTCTTT; CDR3: CASSSGGAEAFF
V: TRBV2; D: TRBD1; size: NA; J: TRBJ2-5; DNA: TGTGCCAGCAAGGCCCCGGGACAGGGGTCGAGAGAGACCCAGTACTTC; CDR3: CASKAPGQGSRETQYF
V: TRBV7-2; D: NA; size: once; J: TRBJ2-3; DNA: TGTGCCAGCAGCTATGGGGAGGGGGGCCCAGATACGCAGTATTTT; CDR3: CASSYGEGGPDTQYF
V: TRBV28; D: NA; size: NA; J: TRBJ1-1; DNA: TGTGCCACCACCTCATGGGGCCAGAACACTGAAGCTTTCTTT; CDR3: CATTSWGQNTEAFF